The clone carrying this T cell receptor (beta chain) has a single count. This record belongs to a study of blood T cell repertoires in COVID-19. CDR1 and CDR2 from the germline V gene are KGHDR and SFDVKD. The junction had 1 base not matched to a gene; V was cut back by 1 base and J by 1 base. The CDR3 sequence is 15 residues long. Only in-frame clones appear in the TCRdb table, and some are missing; sequencing was by immunoSEQ multiplex PCR. The table shows roughly 260,000 clones, with about 90% occurring only once. The TCR sequence derives from a person aged 18 to 30 with COVID-19, enrolled during active disease. This chain joins TRBV24-1 and TRBJ2-3; 7 positions match TRBD2. Material for sequencing was peripheral blood. Here the CDR3 reads CATSDFLAGTDTQYF. The CDR3 DNA reads as TGTGCCACCAGTGATTTTCTAGCGGGCACAGATACGCAGTATTTT.